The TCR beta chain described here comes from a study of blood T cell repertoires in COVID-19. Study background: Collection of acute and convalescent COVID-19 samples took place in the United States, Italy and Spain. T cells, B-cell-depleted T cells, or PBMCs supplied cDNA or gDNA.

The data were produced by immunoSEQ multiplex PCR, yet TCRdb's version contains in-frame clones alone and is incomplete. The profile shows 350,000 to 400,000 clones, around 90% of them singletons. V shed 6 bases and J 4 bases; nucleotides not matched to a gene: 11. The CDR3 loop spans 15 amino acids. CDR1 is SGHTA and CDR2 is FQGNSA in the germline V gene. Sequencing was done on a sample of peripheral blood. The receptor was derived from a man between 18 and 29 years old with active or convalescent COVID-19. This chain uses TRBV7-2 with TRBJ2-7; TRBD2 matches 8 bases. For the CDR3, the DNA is TGTGCCAGCAGGGTCGGGGCGGGGGGTAGATACGAGCAGTACTTC. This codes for CASRVGAGGRYEQYF.